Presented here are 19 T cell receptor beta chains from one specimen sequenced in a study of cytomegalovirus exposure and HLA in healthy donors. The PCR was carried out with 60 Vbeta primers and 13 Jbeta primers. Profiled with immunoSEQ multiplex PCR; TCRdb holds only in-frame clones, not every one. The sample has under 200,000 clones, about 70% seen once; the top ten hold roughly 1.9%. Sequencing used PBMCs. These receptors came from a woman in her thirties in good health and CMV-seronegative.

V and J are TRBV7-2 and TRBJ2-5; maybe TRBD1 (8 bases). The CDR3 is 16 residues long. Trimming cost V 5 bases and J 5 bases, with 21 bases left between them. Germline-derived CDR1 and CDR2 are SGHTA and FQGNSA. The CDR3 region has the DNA TGTGCCAGCAGCGCCCCGGGAGGCAGGGGGCAGGAGACCCAGTACTTC. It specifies CASSAPGGRGQETQYF.

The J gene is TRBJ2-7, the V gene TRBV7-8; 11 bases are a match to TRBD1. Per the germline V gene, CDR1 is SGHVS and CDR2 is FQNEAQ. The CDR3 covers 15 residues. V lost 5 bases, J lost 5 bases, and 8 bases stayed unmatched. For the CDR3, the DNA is TGTGCCAGCAGCCTCCGCCCGGGACAGGGGGACGAGCAGTACTTC. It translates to CASSLRPGQGDEQYF.

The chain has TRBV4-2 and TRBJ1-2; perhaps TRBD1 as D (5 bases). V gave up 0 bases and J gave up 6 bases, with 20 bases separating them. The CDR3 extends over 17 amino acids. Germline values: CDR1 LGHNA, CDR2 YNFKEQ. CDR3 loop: CASSQDWIQGLSDGYTF. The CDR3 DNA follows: TGTGCCAGCAGCCAAGATTGGATCCAGGGACTTTCGGATGGCTACACCTTC.

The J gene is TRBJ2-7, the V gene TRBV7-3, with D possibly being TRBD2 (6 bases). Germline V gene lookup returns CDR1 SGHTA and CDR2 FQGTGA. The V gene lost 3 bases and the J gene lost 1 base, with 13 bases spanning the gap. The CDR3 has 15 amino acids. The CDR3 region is CASSLISGRSYEQYF. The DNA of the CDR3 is TGTGCCAGCAGCTTGATTAGCGGTCGGTCCTACGAGCAGTACTTC.

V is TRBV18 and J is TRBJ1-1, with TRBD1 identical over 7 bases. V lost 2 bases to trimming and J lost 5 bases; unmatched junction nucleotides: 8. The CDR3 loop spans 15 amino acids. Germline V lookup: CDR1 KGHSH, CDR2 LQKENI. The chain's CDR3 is CASSPRGQLDTEAFF. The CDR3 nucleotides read TGTGCCAGCTCACCAAGGGGGCAGCTGGATACTGAAGCTTTCTTT.

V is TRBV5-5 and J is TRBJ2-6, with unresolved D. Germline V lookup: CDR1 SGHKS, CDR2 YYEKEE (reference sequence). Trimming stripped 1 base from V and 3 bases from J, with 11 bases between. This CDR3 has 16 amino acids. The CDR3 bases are TGTGCCAGCAGCTTGATCCTAGATATTGGGGCCAACGTCCTGACTTTC. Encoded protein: CASSLILDIGANVLTF.

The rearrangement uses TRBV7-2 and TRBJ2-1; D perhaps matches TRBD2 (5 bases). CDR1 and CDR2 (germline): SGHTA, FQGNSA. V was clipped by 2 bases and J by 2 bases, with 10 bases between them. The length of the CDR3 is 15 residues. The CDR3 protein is CASSLMEAAYNEQFF. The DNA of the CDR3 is TGTGCCAGCAGCTTAATGGAGGCCGCCTACAATGAGCAGTTCTTC.

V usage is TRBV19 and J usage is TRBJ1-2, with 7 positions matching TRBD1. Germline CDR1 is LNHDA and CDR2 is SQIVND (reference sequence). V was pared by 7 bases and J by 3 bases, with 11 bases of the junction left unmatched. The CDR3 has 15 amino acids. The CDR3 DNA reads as TGTGCCAGTACCCTTGCAACCGGGACAGACTATGGCTACACCTTC. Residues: CASTLATGTDYGYTF.

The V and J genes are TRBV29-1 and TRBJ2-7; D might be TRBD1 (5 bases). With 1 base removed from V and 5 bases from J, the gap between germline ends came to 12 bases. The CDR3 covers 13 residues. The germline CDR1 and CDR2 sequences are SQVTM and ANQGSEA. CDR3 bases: TGCAGCGTTGAAGCGTGGGGCAGCAACGAGCAGTACTTC. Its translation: CSVEAWGSNEQYF.

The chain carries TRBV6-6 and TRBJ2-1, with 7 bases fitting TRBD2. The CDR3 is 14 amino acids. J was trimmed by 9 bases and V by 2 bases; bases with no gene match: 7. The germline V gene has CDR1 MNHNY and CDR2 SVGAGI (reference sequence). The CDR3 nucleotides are TGTGCCAGCAGTTACGGTGGGAGGGCCGGTGAGCAGTTCTTC. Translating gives CASSYGGRAGEQFF.

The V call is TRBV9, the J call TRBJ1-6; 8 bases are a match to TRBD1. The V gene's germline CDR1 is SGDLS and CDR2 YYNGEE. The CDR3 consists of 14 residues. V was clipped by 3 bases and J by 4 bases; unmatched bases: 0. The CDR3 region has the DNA TGTGCCAGCAGCGGACAGGGGTATAATTCACCCCTCCACTTT. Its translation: CASSGQGYNSPLHF.

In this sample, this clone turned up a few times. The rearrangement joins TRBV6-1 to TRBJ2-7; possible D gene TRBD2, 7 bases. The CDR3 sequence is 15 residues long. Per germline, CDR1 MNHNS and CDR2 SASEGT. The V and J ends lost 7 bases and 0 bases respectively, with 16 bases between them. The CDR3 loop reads CASIQRGGYSYEQYF. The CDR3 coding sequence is TGTGCCAGCATCCAAAGGGGGGGGTACTCCTACGAGCAGTACTTC.

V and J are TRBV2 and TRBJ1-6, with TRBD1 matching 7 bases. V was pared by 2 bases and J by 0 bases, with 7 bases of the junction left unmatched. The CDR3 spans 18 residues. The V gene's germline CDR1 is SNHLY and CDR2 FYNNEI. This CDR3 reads CASSERQGVPSYNSPLHF. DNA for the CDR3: TGTGCCAGCAGTGAACGACAGGGCGTCCCCTCCTATAATTCACCCCTCCACTTT.

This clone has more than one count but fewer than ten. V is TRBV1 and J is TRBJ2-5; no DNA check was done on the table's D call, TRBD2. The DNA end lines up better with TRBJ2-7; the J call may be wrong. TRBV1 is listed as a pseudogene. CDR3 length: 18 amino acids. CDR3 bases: TGCACCAGCAGCCAAGATCATATATCGACGGGGGGTATCTACGAGCAGTACTTC. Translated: CTSSQDHISTGGIYEQYF.

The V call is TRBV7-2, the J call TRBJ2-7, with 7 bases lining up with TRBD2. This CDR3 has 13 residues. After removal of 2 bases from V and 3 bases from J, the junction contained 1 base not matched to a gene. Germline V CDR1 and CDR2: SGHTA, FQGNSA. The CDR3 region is CASSLREGYEQYF. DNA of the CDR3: TGTGCCAGCAGCTTAAGGGAGGGCTACGAGCAGTACTTC. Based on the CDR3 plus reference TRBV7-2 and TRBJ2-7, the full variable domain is GAGVSQSPSNKVTEKGKDVELRCDPISGHTALYWYRQSLGQGLEFLIYFQGNSAPDKSGLPSDRFSAERTGGSVSTLTIQRTQQEDSAVYLCASSLREGYEQYFGPGTRLTVT.

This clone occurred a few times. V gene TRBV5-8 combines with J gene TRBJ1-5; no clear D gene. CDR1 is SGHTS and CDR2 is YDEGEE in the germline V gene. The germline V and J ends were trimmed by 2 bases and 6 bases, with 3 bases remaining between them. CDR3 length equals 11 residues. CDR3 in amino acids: CASSFLQPQHF. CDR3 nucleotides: TGTGCCAGCAGCTTTCTTCAGCCCCAGCATTTT.

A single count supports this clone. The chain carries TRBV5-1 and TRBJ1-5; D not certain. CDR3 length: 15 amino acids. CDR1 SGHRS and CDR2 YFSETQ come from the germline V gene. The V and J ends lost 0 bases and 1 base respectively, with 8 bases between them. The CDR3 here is CASSLDAGSNQPQHF. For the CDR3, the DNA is TGCGCCAGCAGCTTGGATGCGGGGAGCAATCAGCCCCAGCATTTT. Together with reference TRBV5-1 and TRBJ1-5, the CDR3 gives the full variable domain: KAGVTQTPRYLIKTRGQQVTLSCSPISGHRSVSWYQQTPGQGLQFLFEYFSETQRNKGNFPGRFSGRQFSNSRSEMNVSTLELGDSALYLCASSLDAGSNQPQHFGDGTRLSIL.

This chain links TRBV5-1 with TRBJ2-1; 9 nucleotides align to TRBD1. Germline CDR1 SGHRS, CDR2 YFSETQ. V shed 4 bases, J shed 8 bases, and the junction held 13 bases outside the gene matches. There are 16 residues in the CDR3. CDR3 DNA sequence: TGCGCCAGCAGCCCAGGGACAGGGTATTTGGTCGATGAGCAGTTCTTC. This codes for CASSPGTGYLVDEQFF. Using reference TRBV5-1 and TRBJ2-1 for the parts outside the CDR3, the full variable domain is KAGVTQTPRYLIKTRGQQVTLSCSPISGHRSVSWYQQTPGQGLQFLFEYFSETQRNKGNFPGRFSGRQFSNSRSEMNVSTLELGDSALYLCASSPGTGYLVDEQFFGPGTRLTVL.

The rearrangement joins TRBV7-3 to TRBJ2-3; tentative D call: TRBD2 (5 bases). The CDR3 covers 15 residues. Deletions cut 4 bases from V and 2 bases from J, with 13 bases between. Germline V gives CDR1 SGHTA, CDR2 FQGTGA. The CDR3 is CASSSTGMITDTQYF. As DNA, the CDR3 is TGTGCCAGCAGCTCTACCGGGATGATCACAGATACGCAGTATTTT. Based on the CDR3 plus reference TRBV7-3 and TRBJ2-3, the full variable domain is GAGVSQTPSNKVTEKGKYVELRCDPISGHTALYWYRQSLGQGPEFLIYFQGTGAADDSGLPNDRFFAVRPEGSVSTLKIQRTERGDSAVYLCASSSTGMITDTQYFGPGTRLTVL.